This T cell receptor beta chain was sequenced in a study of Tregs in tolerant kidney transplant recipients. There are 13 residues in the CDR3. V lost 4 bases, J lost 5 bases, and 8 bases lay in between. In germline, CDR1 is SNHLY, CDR2 FYNNEI. CD4+CD25+CD127- Tregs, CD4+CD25- non-Tregs, CD4 and CD8 cells were sorted. Comments on this clone: Its antigen is not known.

Method: immunoSEQ multiplex PCR; TCRdb's copy keeps in-frame clones and lacks some. Of about 240,000 clones in the sample, roughly 80% were seen once. Overall study findings and caveats: No direct test of biological reproducibility was done here.

The sample was CD4+ T cells from blood. This chain links TRBV2 with TRBJ2-2; possible D gene TRBD1, 6 bases. The TCR originated in a human donor in good health. Here the CDR3 DNA reads TGTGCCAGCAGTGGGACAGCAACCGGGGAGCTGTTTTTT. Residues: CASSGTATGELFF.